These 22 T cell receptor beta chains came from one sample sequenced in a study of PD-1 blockade in classical Hodgkin lymphoma (dated by TCRdb to about 2020). Reading the label with the study, this specimen's time point is: cycle 4 day 1 (C4D1), after 6 weeks of nivolumab. Relapse after autologous stem cell transplantation had occurred in all trial patients, and cohorts A, B and C were distinguished by prior brentuximab vedotin exposure. The method behind the library was the immunoSEQ multiplex PCR assay. TCRdb retrieved this table from immuneACCESS and kept in-frame rearrangements only. Not all clones are present; in checked studies, unresolved V genes account for under half, and no reason is known for the remainder. For this sample there are some 39,000 clones; around four fifths appear just once. The top ten hold around 35% of the sample. The sample consisted of peripheral blood mononuclear cells (PBMCs), taken before the fourth cycle of nivolumab. These TCRs come from a human donor with classical Hodgkin lymphoma.

The V gene is TRBV7-9, the J gene TRBJ2-7; D is ambiguous. The CDR3 runs 12 residues. V was pared by 1 base and J by 6 bases, with 7 bases between. Germline-derived CDR1 and CDR2 are SEHNR and FQNEAQ (reference sequence). CDR3 loop: CASSLGSAEQYF. CDR3 DNA sequence: TGTGCCAGCAGCTTAGGGTCGGCCGAGCAGTACTTC.

This clone was seen just once. This sequence joins TRBV10-3 and TRBJ2-3; a weak D match, TRBD1 (6 bases). The CDR3 has 13 residues. The V and J ends lost 8 bases and 1 base respectively, with 10 bases between them. Germline V gene lookup returns CDR1 ENHRY and CDR2 SYGVKD. CDR3 sequence reads: CAIQGLGTDTQYF. CDR3 bases: TGTGCCATCCAGGGGTTGGGCACAGATACGCAGTATTTT.

The chain couples TRBV10-3 to TRBJ1-3; D is possibly TRBD1 (6 bases). V shed 3 bases and J shed 0 bases, with 12 bases lying between them. The germline V gene encodes CDR1 ENHRY and CDR2 SYGVKD. The CDR3 consists of 16 residues. The CDR3 DNA reads TGTGCCATCAGTGACGGTACAGGGAACTCTGGAAACACCATATATTTT. Protein product: CAISDGTGNSGNTIYF.

The rearrangement links TRBV7-8 to TRBJ2-2; the D gene could be TRBD1 or TRBD2 (6 bases each). Germline loops: CDR1 SGHVS, CDR2 FQNEAQ. V dropped 1 base and J dropped 4 bases, with 13 bases sitting between them. The CDR3 extends over 16 amino acids. As DNA, the CDR3 is TGTGCCAGCAGCTTAGTAGGGGGGTGGGCCACCGGGGAGCTGTTTTTT. This sequence encodes CASSLVGGWATGELFF.

CDR3 coding DNA: TGCGCCAGCAGCTTGGTACGGGGTGAAAAACTGTTTTTT. This translates into CASSLVRGEKLFF. The genes are TRBV5-1 and TRBJ1-4; D gene unclear. The CDR3 extends over 13 amino acids. V lost 0 bases, J lost 7 bases, and 7 bases lay in between. Germline V CDR1 and CDR2: SGHRS, YFSETQ.

The chain couples TRBV28 to TRBJ2-1; D might be TRBD1 or TRBD2, each matching 5 bases. Germline V gives CDR1 MDHEN, CDR2 SYDVKM. The CDR3 is made up of 15 amino acids. V gave up 4 bases and J gave up 9 bases, with 19 bases separating them. The CDR3 sequence: CASSSAGTLFGEQFF. CDR3 DNA: TGTGCCAGCAGTTCGGCCGGGACCCTGTTCGGTGAGCAGTTCTTC.

The J gene is TRBJ1-3, the V gene TRBV6-5; TRBD1 matches 7 bases. J lost 2 bases, V lost 2 bases, and 3 bases had no gene match. The CDR3 has 15 amino acids. Per germline, CDR1 MNHEY and CDR2 SVGAGI. CDR3 DNA: TGTGCCAGCAGTTACCTGCAGGGGGCTGGAAACACCATATATTTT. Encoded protein: CASSYLQGAGNTIYF.

At least ten counts were recorded for this clone. V is TRBV5-6 and J is TRBJ2-7; TRBD1 aligns across 9 bases. There are 14 residues in the CDR3. From germline, CDR1 is SGHDT and CDR2 YYEEEE. J lost 6 bases, V lost 4 bases, and 8 bases had no gene match. The CDR3 loop reads CASSLRDREGEQYF. The CDR3, as DNA: TGTGCCAGCAGCCTCCGGGACAGGGAGGGCGAGCAGTACTTC.

The rearrangement joins TRBV9 to TRBJ2-5; TRBD2 agrees at 13 bases. The CDR3 has 16 residues. V shed 4 bases and J 2 bases; nucleotides not matched to a gene: 5. Germline lookup yields CDR1 SGDLS and CDR2 YYNGEE. The CDR3 bases are TGTGCCAGCAGCCTCCGGACTAGCGGGGGACAAGAGACCCAGTACTTC. Protein: CASSLRTSGGQETQYF.

The CDR3 is CASSFPQEVETQYF. In nucleotides, the CDR3 is TGTGCCAGCAGCTTTCCCCAGGAGGTAGAGACCCAGTACTTC. The V and J genes are TRBV11-3 and TRBJ2-5; perhaps TRBD2 as D (5 bases). Trimming took off 3 bases at V and 4 bases at J, with 12 bases between the two ends. CDR3 length: 14 amino acids. Germline CDR1 reads SGHNT; CDR2 reads YENEEA.

V gene TRBV7-2 combines with J gene TRBJ1-3; 8 bases are a match to TRBD1. V dropped 1 base and J dropped 4; count of bases not matched to a gene: 0. Per germline, CDR1 SGHTA and CDR2 FQGNSA. This CDR3 contains 14 residues. The CDR3 DNA reads as TGTGCCAGCAGCTTAGGGACAGGGGGAAACACCATATATTTT. Translation: CASSLGTGGNTIYF.

The chain is built from TRBV6-5 and TRBJ1-1; D might be TRBD1 (5 bases). Trimming removed 4 bases at V and 3 bases at J, with 12 bases between. CDR1 and CDR2 (germline): MNHEY, SVGAGI. This CDR3 spans 14 amino acids. The CDR3 spells CASSFETAHTEAFF. DNA of the CDR3: TGTGCCAGCAGTTTCGAGACAGCTCACACTGAAGCTTTCTTT.

The chain uses TRBV7-7 and TRBJ2-3; 9 bases fit TRBD2. Germline CDR1 is SSHAT and CDR2 is FNYEAQ (reference sequence). V lost 5 bases to trimming and J lost 9 bases; unmatched junction nucleotides: 9. The CDR3 is 14 residues long. CDR3 bases: TGTGCCAGCAGCCCCCCTAGCGGGGTAGGAACGCAGTATTTT. Translated: CASSPPSGVGTQYF. The full variable domain, its missing parts supplied by reference TRBV7-7 and TRBJ2-3, is GAGVSQSPRYKVTKRGQDVTLRCDPISSHATLYWYQQALGQGPEFLTYFNYEAQPDKSGLPSDRFSAERPEGSISTLTIQRTEQRDSAMYRCASSPPSGVGTQYFGPGTRLTVL.

The chain carries TRBV7-2 and TRBJ2-1, with D unresolved. CDR3 length equals 11 residues. Per the germline V gene, CDR1 is SGHTA and CDR2 is FQGNSA. Trimming left V 3 bases short and J 6 bases short, with 3 bases between. The CDR3 nucleotides read TGTGCCAGCAGCTTCTTCAATGAGCAGTTCTTC. Amino acids: CASSFFNEQFF. Together with reference TRBV7-2 and TRBJ2-1, the CDR3 gives the full variable domain: GAGVSQSPSNKVTEKGKDVELRCDPISGHTALYWYRQSLGQGLEFLIYFQGNSAPDKSGLPSDRFSAERTGGSVSTLTIQRTQQEDSAVYLCASSFFNEQFFGPGTRLTVL.

CDR3 nucleotide sequence: TGTGCCAGCAGCGCGAGGGAGTACCAAGAGACCCAGTACTTC. This encodes CASSAREYQETQYF. This chain joins TRBV27 and TRBJ2-5, with a possible D match to TRBD2 (5 bases). CDR3 length: 14 residues. Trimming removed 6 bases at V and 0 bases at J, with 11 bases between. From germline, CDR1 is MNHEY and CDR2 SMNVEV (reference sequence).

The J gene is TRBJ2-1, the V gene TRBV7-8; D is perhaps TRBD2 (6 bases). V dropped 2 bases and J dropped 1 base, with 15 bases sitting between them. The CDR3 runs 17 residues. Germline-derived CDR1 and CDR2 are SGHVS and FQNEAQ. The CDR3 region is CASSLNGGAASYNEQFF. Here the CDR3 DNA reads TGTGCCAGCAGCTTAAATGGCGGGGCGGCATCCTACAATGAGCAGTTCTTC.

The V gene is TRBV18, the J gene TRBJ1-1, with a possible D match to TRBD1 (5 bases). This CDR3 region has 14 residues. Germline CDR1 reads KGHSH; CDR2 reads LQKENI. Between the trimmed V and J ends, which lost 3 bases and 7 bases, there was a span of 15 bases. CDR3 DNA sequence: TGTGCCAGCTCACCCCCGGGACTATCGTTTGAAGCTTTCTTT. Translated, it gives CASSPPGLSFEAFF.

V is TRBV9 and J is TRBJ2-1, with TRBD1 matching 8 bases. With 2 bases clipped from V and 4 bases from J, the junction kept 5 bases outside the gene matches. The CDR3 is 15 residues long. Germline values: CDR1 SGDLS, CDR2 YYNGEE. The CDR3 DNA sequence: TGTGCCAGCAGCGTTCGGACAGGGTTATACAATGAGCAGTTCTTC. It translates to CASSVRTGLYNEQFF.

The chain uses TRBV30 and TRBJ1-2; tentatively, D is TRBD1 (5 bases). Trimming cost V 5 bases and J 5 bases, with 9 bases left between them. CDR1 is GTSNPN, CDR2 SVGIG, per germline (reference sequence). The CDR3 covers 11 residues. CDR3 DNA sequence: TGTGCCTGGGGCGGGGGGTATGGCTACACCTTC. Translating gives CAWGGGYGYTF.

The chain uses TRBV19 and TRBJ1-5; the D is unclear. Germline CDR1 reads LNHDA; CDR2 reads SQIVND (reference sequence). V lost 6 bases and J lost 3, with 15 bases in between. The length of the CDR3 is 15 residues. The CDR3 nucleotides are TGTGCCAGTAGATACCTGGACGTGTCCAATCAGCCCCAGCATTTT. Residues: CASRYLDVSNQPQHF.

The V gene is TRBV2, the J gene TRBJ1-2; D gene ambiguous. The CDR3 runs 13 residues. V was pared by 3 bases and J by 4 bases, with 9 bases between. CDR1 is SNHLY, CDR2 FYNNEI, per germline. The CDR3 region is CASSEQMGYGYTF. In DNA form, the CDR3 reads TGTGCCAGCAGTGAGCAGATGGGCTATGGCTACACCTTC.

The V call is TRBV7-3, the J call TRBJ1-1; the D is unclear. Trimming took off 1 base at V and 1 base at J, with 10 bases between the two ends. The germline V gene has CDR1 SGHTA and CDR2 FQGTGA. The CDR3 is 15 residues long. The CDR3 loop reads CASSLRGGQNTEAFF. The CDR3 DNA reads TGTGCCAGCAGCTTAAGAGGCGGCCAGAACACTGAAGCTTTCTTT.